This record looks at one T cell receptor beta chain sequence and its context. V was clipped by 1 base and J by 3 bases, with 13 bases between them. The CDR3 is 15 amino acids. Germline V CDR1 and CDR2: MNHNY, SVGAGI (reference sequence). This sample is part of a study of technical replicates of blood from four donors. Method: immunoSEQ multiplex PCR; TCRdb's copy keeps in-frame clones and lacks some. The sample includes roughly 100,000 clones, 90% to 96% of them seen just once. The genes are TRBV6-6 and TRBJ2-7; a weak D match, TRBD1 (6 bases). The sequence derives from a human donor in good health. Sequencing input: T cells isolated from PBMCs. The CDR3 loop reads CASSYFGQSSYEQYF. The CDR3 nucleotides are TGTGCCAGCAGTTACTTTGGACAGAGCAGCTACGAGCAGTACTTC.